Reported below is one TCR beta chain. The sample belongs to a study of blood T cell repertoires in COVID-19. Study as a whole: There were acute and convalescent COVID-19 samples, and they came from the United States, Italy and Spain. Sample material is recorded as cDNA or gDNA derived from T cells, B-cell-depleted T cells, or PBMCs.

Original analysis: Amplification of reference gene primers provided the estimated nucleated cell counts. Assay used: immunoSEQ multiplex PCR; TCRdb lists only in-frame clones, some missing. The D gene and trimming were derived from the DNA, and the V and J assignments and clone size from that table. This sample carries approximately 86,000 clones, 80% to 90% of them seen once, and the ten largest clones take under 10%. The source of this sequence is a man between 45 and 60 years old with acute or convalescent COVID-19. The sample comprised peripheral blood.

CDR3 region: CASSFQGAITEAFF. Written as DNA, the CDR3 is TGTGCCAGCAGCTTTCAGGGGGCTATCACTGAAGCTTTCTTT. This chain connects TRBV5-6 to TRBJ1-1; 8 positions match TRBD1. This CDR3 comprises 14 residues. J gave up 4 bases and V 2 bases, and 4 bases lay outside the gene matches. Germline V gene lookup returns CDR1 SGHDT and CDR2 YYEEEE.